These 11 T cell receptor beta chains came from one sample sequenced in a study of Graves' ophthalmopathy and Graves' hyperthyroidism. The sequenced template was RNA, covering the TCR beta CDR3 region. First-round RT-PCR with HTBI primers preceded a second-round multiplex PCR. TCRdb called the multiplex PCR reads again in MiXCR, with one record for every CDR3 protein. The sample lists 210,000 or so distinct CDR3 sequences, approximately 29% occurring once. Sequencing input: peripheral blood. The origin of the receptors is a man in his forties or fifties with Graves' ophthalmopathy.

This clonotype occurred many times. V gene TRBV4-2 combines with J gene TRBJ1-1, with D tentatively TRBD1 (5 bases). Per the germline V gene, CDR1 is LGHNA and CDR2 is YNFKEQ. This CDR3 has 16 amino acids. V lost 0 bases and J lost 1, with 12 bases in between. CDR3 protein: CASSQEGEARNTEAFF. The DNA for the CDR3 is TGTGCCAGCAGCCAAGAGGGGGAAGCTCGGAACACTGAAGCTTTCTTT.

This clonotype came up many times. V is TRBV30 and J is TRBJ1-2; TRBD1 is a possible D gene (5 bases). The CDR3 is made up of 13 amino acids. Germline values: CDR1 GTSNPN, CDR2 SVGIG (reference sequence). V was pared by 0 bases and J by 4 bases, with 9 bases between. The CDR3 region is CAWSVRGRYGYTF. In DNA form, the CDR3 reads TGTGCCTGGAGTGTACGGGGACGCTATGGCTACACCTTC.

This clonotype was observed many times. The V gene is TRBV29-1, the J gene TRBJ2-7; 7 nucleotides agree with TRBD1. Germline V gene sequence: CDR1 SQVTM, CDR2 ANQGSEA. J lost 3 bases, V lost 6 bases, and 8 bases had no gene match. The CDR3 length is 13 residues. CDR3 nucleotides: TGCAGCGTGCTAGACAGGGCAAGCTACGAGCAGTACTTC. Its translation is CSVLDRASYEQYF.

This chain connects TRBV6-2 or TRBV6-3 to TRBJ1-2; TRBD1 is a possible D gene (6 bases). Germline CDR1 reads MNHEY; CDR2 reads SVGEGT. Trimming shortened V by 7 bases and J by 8 bases, and 17 bases separated the two germline ends. CDR3 size: 13 residues. CDR3 in amino acids: CASTPGTSVGYTF. The DNA for the CDR3 is TGTGCCAGCACCCCCGGGACAAGCGTAGGCTACACCTTC.

This clonotype appeared many times. The DNA for the CDR3 is TGTGCCAGCCAAAAGCCAGGGGGTACCTACGAGCAGTACTTC. As protein: CASQKPGGTYEQYF. This rearrangement joins TRBV11-2 to TRBJ2-7, with 7 bases that match TRBD1. Trimming took 8 bases from V and 2 from J; bases not matched to a gene: 9. The CDR3 totals 14 residues. Per the germline V gene, CDR1 is SGHAT and CDR2 is FQNNGV.

The rearrangement joins TRBV28 to TRBJ2-7; TRBD2 is a possible D gene (6 bases). This CDR3 is 15 amino acids long. The germline CDR1 and CDR2 sequences are MDHEN and SYDVKM. V lost 5 bases to trimming and J lost 0 bases, with 14 bases between them. CDR3 region: CASSPGGADSYEQYF. The CDR3 DNA reads as TGTGCCAGCAGTCCCGGGGGAGCGGACTCCTACGAGCAGTACTTC.

This clonotype appeared many times. The CDR3 DNA reads TGTGCCATCAGTGATGGTAGCGGGAGGTACGAGCAGTACTTC. The encoded protein is CAISDGSGRYEQYF. The genes are TRBV10-3 and TRBJ2-7; 10 positions match TRBD2. The length of the CDR3 is 14 residues. The V gene end was trimmed by 3 bases and the J gene end by 4 bases; junction bases not matched to a gene: 3. The germline V gene encodes CDR1 ENHRY and CDR2 SYGVKD.

This clonotype was picked up one time. The V and J genes are TRBV12-3 or TRBV12-4 and TRBJ2-7; D may be TRBD1 (5 bases). Trimming pared 6 bases from V and 6 bases from J, leaving 12 bases between. This CDR3 is built from 12 residues. CDR3 DNA sequence: TGTGCCAGCAGGACGCAGGGAAGCGAGCAGTACTTC. It is translated as CASRTQGSEQYF.

This clonotype showed up many times. The chain couples TRBV7-8 to TRBJ2-2; 8 bases are shared with TRBD2. V dropped 2 bases and J dropped 2; count of bases not matched to a gene: 4. There are 16 residues in the CDR3. Germline V CDR1 and CDR2: SGHVS, FQNEAQ. CDR3: CASSLLGTSNTGELFF. The DNA of the CDR3 is TGTGCCAGCAGCTTACTCGGGACTAGTAACACCGGGGAGCTGTTTTTT.

The rearrangement joins TRBV25-1 to TRBJ1-6; D is uncertain. Trimming cost V 10 bases and J 0 bases, with 10 bases left between them. Germline V lookup: CDR1 MGHDK, CDR2 SYGVNS. The CDR3 sequence is 14 residues long. Here the CDR3 reads CATTGSSYNSPLHF. CDR3 DNA sequence: TGTGCCACCACGGGAAGCTCCTATAATTCACCCCTCCACTTT.

This clonotype is medium-sized in the sample. J is TRBJ2-7 and V is TRBV6-5; tentatively, D is TRBD1 (5 bases). Germline V gene sequence: CDR1 MNHEY, CDR2 SVGAGI. Trimming took off 2 bases at V and 2 bases at J, with 10 bases between the two ends. The CDR3 length is 14 residues. CDR3 DNA: TGTGCCAGCAGTTACGACAGTTTCACCTACGAGCAGTACTTC. Translating gives CASSYDSFTYEQYF.